The sequence of this TCR beta chain was determined in a study of radiation and T cells in renal cell carcinoma. Study-level points and caveats: Without pretreatment biopsies, baseline tumor clonotype presence was undetermined. Top tumor clonotypes rose in blood 2 weeks post-radiation, then contracted.

Remarks on this clone: The antigen remains unidentified.

With V trimmed by 0 bases and J by 2 bases, 4 bases remained unmatched. Germline CDR1 LGHNA, CDR2 YNFKEQ. This CDR3 is built from 17 residues. Clones were read by immunoSEQ multiplex PCR, and TCRdb kept only the in-frame ones, dropping some. The sample yields 75,000 to 90,000 clones, 80% to 90% seen once. Regarding time point: blood 4 weeks post-SBRT, at nephrectomy. Indicated treatment: 15 Gy SBRT to primary tumor, nephrectomy 4 weeks later. Nephrectomy followed 15 Gy stereotactic body radiation by 4 weeks. This material consisted of blood, taken from a patient whose treatment included radiotherapy and nephrectomy. The chain recombines TRBV4-2 with TRBJ1-5; TRBD1 matches at 10 bases. The sequence came from a woman aged 65 to 85 with renal cell carcinoma. The chain's CDR3 is CASSQEGGQGGNQPQHF. Here the CDR3 DNA reads TGTGCCAGCAGCCAAGAGGGCGGACAGGGGGGCAATCAGCCCCAGCATTTT.